The rows below give T cell receptor beta chains drawn from one sample of a study of T cells after yellow fever vaccination. TCRdb re-called the 5' RACE reads through MiXCR, storing one row per CDR3 protein. The sample consists of roughly 340,000 distinct CDR3 sequences, about 8.7% of them appearing once. The starting material was PBMCs, obtained on the day of the first yellow fever vaccination. These receptors all stem from a young man who received the YFV17D yellow fever vaccine. CDR3s include the opening cysteine and the closing phenylalanine or tryptophan. D genes are given only for firm matches. Rows give clone size only sometimes, using once, few, many, or a class for an expanded clone.

V gene	clone size	D gene	J gene	CDR3 DNA	CDR3 protein
TRBV12-3/TRBV12-4	few	NA	TRBJ2-3	TGTGCCAGCAAGAGGGGACCGAGCACAGATACGCAGTATTTT	CASKRGPSTDTQYF
TRBV7-6	NA	NA	TRBJ2-5	TGTGCCAGCAGCCGGGGACGAGAGGATACGGGGCCCCAAGAGACCCAGTACTTC	CASSRGREDTGPQETQYF
TRBV9	many	TRBD2	TRBJ2-3	TGTGCCAGCAGCCCACGCCACGGGACTAGTCGGGAAGATACGCAGTATTTT	CASSPRHGTSREDTQYF
TRBV4-3	few	NA	TRBJ2-7	TGCGCCAGCAGCCAAGCCCTGCCGGCTTCCTACGAGCAGTACTTC	CASSQALPASYEQYF
TRBV6-2/TRBV6-3	NA	NA	TRBJ2-3	TGTGCCAGCAGTTACGTGGCGGATCAACCCCAGTATTTT	CASSYVADQPQYF
TRBV12-3/TRBV12-4	many	NA	TRBJ2-3	TGTGCCAGCAGCCGGGACGTCGGAAGCACAGATACGCAGTATTTT	CASSRDVGSTDTQYF
TRBV5-1	NA	NA	TRBJ1-2	TGCGCCAGCAGGGGGATGACGGGGAATGCTAACTATGGCTACACCTTC	CASRGMTGNANYGYTF
TRBV6-2/TRBV6-3	NA	NA	TRBJ2-2	TGTGCCAGCAGTTACGACGTCCTCGAGACCGGGGAGCTGTTTTTT	CASSYDVLETGELFF
TRBV2	few	NA	TRBJ2-2	TGTGCCAGCAGTGGTTCCAGGGCCACCGGGGAGCTGTTTTTT	CASSGSRATGELFF
TRBV5-1	NA	NA	TRBJ2-7	TGCGCCAGCAGCCTGATTGCCGCGGGACTCCTCTCCTACGAGCAGTACTTC	CASSLIAAGLLSYEQYF
TRBV7-9	NA	TRBD1	TRBJ2-4	TGTGCCAGCAGTTCTCCCGACAGGGACAAAAACATTCAGTACTTC	CASSSPDRDKNIQYF
TRBV11-2	NA	NA	TRBJ1-1	TGTGCCAGCAGCTTCGGACAGTACTACACTGAAGCTTTCTTT	CASSFGQYYTEAFF
TRBV4-3	many	TRBD1	TRBJ1-1	TGCGCCAGCAGCCAAGATCTCACCGGGACAGGGTCCGGGACGCAAGCTTTCTTT	CASSQDLTGTGSGTQAFF
TRBV6-5	NA	TRBD2	TRBJ2-1	TGTGCCAGCAGTTACGCGCGGGGGGACCTTCTGGCTGAGCAGTTCTTC	CASSYARGDLLAEQFF
TRBV6-6	few	NA	TRBJ1-3	TGTGCCAGCTCCAGGCTCTCTGGAAACACCATATATTTT	CASSRLSGNTIYF
TRBV9	few	TRBD2	TRBJ2-3	TGTGCCAGCAGCGTAGACGGACTAGCGGGCACAGATACGCAGTATTTT	CASSVDGLAGTDTQYF
TRBV6-1	NA	TRBD2	TRBJ2-3	TGTGCCAGCAGTACCCATAGCGGGGGGGAAACAGATACGCAGTATTTT	CASSTHSGGETDTQYF
TRBV4-3	many	TRBD1	TRBJ2-1	TGCGCCAGCAGCCGGGACAGGGTCGGCAACTACAATGAGCAGTTCTTC	CASSRDRVGNYNEQFF
TRBV7-2	few	NA	TRBJ2-1	TGTGCCAGCAGCTTAGAGAGGAATAATGAGCAGTTCTTC	CASSLERNNEQFF
TRBV7-8	many	NA	TRBJ1-5	TGTGCCAGCAGCTTAGAGGGAGGGTATCAGCCCCAGCATTTT	CASSLEGGYQPQHF
TRBV20-1	few	TRBD1	TRBJ2-3	TGCAGTGCTAGAGATCGGACAGGAGACACAGATACGCAGTATTTT	CSARDRTGDTDTQYF
TRBV6-1	few	TRBD2	TRBJ2-1	TGTGCCAGCAGTCGCGGGAGGCACAATGAGCAGTTCTTC	CASSRGRHNEQFF
TRBV21-1	many	NA	TRBJ1-2	TGTGCCAGCGGAGGATCTTTCTATGGCTACACCTTC	CASGGSFYGYTF
TRBV6-9	NA	NA	TRBJ2-3	TGTGCCAGCAGTTATGACCCCGGCGTAGATACGCAGTATTTT	CASSYDPGVDTQYF
TRBV5-1	few	TRBD2	TRBJ2-3	TGCGCCAGCAGCTTCGGGCTTGGGGCGGGGGGGCAAGATACGCAGTATTTT	CASSFGLGAGGQDTQYF
TRBV19	NA	NA	TRBJ2-7	TGTGCCAGTAGTGTTGGGACCGAATACGAGCAGTACTTC	CASSVGTEYEQYF
TRBV5-5	few	TRBD1	TRBJ1-6	TGTGCCAGCAGGCGACAGGGACCGGATTCACCCCTCCACTTT	CASRRQGPDSPLHF
TRBV4-1	few	NA	TRBJ2-1	TGCGCCAGCAGCCAAGAATCTGTCGGAGTGCAGTTCTTC	CASSQESVGVQFF